This TCR beta chain was sequenced in a study of shared clonotypes between healthy human individuals. Study summary: Donors had three CD4 naive, three CD4 memory, two CD8 naive and one CD8 memory plate apiece.

At a deep level, the assay was run. Sequencing was performed with immunoSEQ multiplex PCR; in TCRdb, only in-frame clones are kept and a portion is missing. This table has millions of clones, 85% to 95% appearing once. The CDR3 loop spans 15 amino acids. CDR1 is MNHNS and CDR2 is SASEGT in the germline V gene. V lost 0 bases and J lost 2, with 8 bases in between. Sequenced sample: naive CD4+ T cells sorted from blood. The subset here: CD45RA+ positively selected. This TCR was recovered from a man aged 18 to 30 in good health. The rearrangement links TRBV6-1 to TRBJ2-4; D gene unclear. CDR3 sequence: CASSEARDTKNIQYF. CDR3 in DNA: TGTGCCAGCAGTGAAGCGCGCGACACCAAAAACATTCAGTACTTC.